This section outlines one T cell receptor beta chain sequence together with its context. Original processing notes: Amplification from reference gene primers served as the basis for estimated nucleated cell counts. Profiling relied on immunoSEQ multiplex PCR, and the TCRdb table lists in-frame clones only, not all of them. V and J calls and clone size come straight from that table; D and trimming were deduced from the DNA. The sample lists some 220,000 clones, over 60% occurring once. The CDR3 consists of 13 residues. Germline V lookup: CDR1 MGHDK, CDR2 SYGVNS. Trimming shortened V by 0 bases and J by 7 bases, and 9 bases separated the two germline ends. This sample was taken from a study of blood T cell repertoires in COVID-19. Overall study: COVID-19 samples collected from the United States, Italy and Spain covered acute and convalescent phases. Sources were T cells, B-cell-depleted T cells, or PBMCs; the material itself was cDNA or gDNA.

This chain links TRBV25-1 with TRBJ1-2; a weak D match, TRBD1 (6 bases). The TCR comes from a woman in her sixties or seventies with acute or convalescent COVID-19. The sequencing sample was made of peripheral blood. The CDR3 region is CASSEYWGPGYTF. In DNA, the CDR3 is TGTGCCAGCAGTGAATATTGGGGGCCTGGCTACACCTTC.